This T cell receptor beta chain appears in the sequencing data of a study of blood T cell repertoires in COVID-19. For the study at large: The samples span acute and convalescent COVID-19 from the United States, Italy and Spain. Sources were T cells, B-cell-depleted T cells, or PBMCs; the material itself was cDNA or gDNA.

Original handling: Amplifying reference gene primers gave estimates of nucleated cell counts. TCRdb's copy holds only in-frame clones and misses some; the assay was immunoSEQ multiplex PCR. The V and J calls and clone size were taken over from that table, and D and trimming were inferred from the DNA. The sample contains 100,000 to 120,000 clones, around 81% of which appear only once. This TCR was recovered from a man aged 80 or over with acute or convalescent COVID-19. The sequenced sample consisted of peripheral blood.

The CDR3 DNA reads TGCGCCAGCAGCTTGGTGGGAGCAGTCAGCGAGCAGTACTTC. Translating gives CASSLVGAVSEQYF. The V call is TRBV5-1, the J call TRBJ2-7; D perhaps matches TRBD2 (5 bases). Germline assignment: CDR1 SGHRS and CDR2 YFSETQ. The CDR3 is made up of 14 amino acids. V was trimmed by 0 bases and J by 6 bases, leaving 13 bases between them.